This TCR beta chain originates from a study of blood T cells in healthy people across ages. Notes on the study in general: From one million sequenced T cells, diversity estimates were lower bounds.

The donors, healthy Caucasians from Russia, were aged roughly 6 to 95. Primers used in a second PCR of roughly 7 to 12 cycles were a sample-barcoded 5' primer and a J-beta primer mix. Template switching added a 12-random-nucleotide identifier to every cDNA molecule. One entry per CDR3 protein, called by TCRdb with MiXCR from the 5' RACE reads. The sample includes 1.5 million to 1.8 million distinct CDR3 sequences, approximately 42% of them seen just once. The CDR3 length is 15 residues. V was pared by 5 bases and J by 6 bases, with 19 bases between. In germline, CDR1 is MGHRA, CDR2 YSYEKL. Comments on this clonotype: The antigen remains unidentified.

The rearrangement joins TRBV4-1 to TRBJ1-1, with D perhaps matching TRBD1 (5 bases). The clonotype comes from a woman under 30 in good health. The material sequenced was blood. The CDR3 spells CASSRHPGPGAEAFF. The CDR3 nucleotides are TGCGCCAGCAGCAGACATCCGGGACCTGGCGCTGAAGCTTTCTTT.